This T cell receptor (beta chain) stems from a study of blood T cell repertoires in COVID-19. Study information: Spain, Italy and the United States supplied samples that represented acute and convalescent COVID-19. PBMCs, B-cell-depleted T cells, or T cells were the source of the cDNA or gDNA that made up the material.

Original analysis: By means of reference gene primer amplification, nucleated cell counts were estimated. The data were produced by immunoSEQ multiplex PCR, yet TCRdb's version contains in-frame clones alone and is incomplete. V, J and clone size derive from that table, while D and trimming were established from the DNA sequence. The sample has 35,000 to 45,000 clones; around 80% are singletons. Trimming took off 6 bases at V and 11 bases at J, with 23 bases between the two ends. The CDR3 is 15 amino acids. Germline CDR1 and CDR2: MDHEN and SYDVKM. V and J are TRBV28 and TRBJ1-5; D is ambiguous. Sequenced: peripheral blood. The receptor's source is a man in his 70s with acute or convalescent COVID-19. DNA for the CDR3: TGTGCCAGCAGAGAGGGAGCCCGGGCCAATCTGGCCCAGCATTTT. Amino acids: CASREGARANLAQHF.